This TCR beta chain was obtained from a study of T cell responses to AZD1222 COVID-19 vaccine. Background on the study: Second-dose intervals of approximately 4 or approximately 12 weeks were pooled. Overall study findings and caveats: Reportedly, close to half of spike-specific TCRs are directed against unmutated variant regions.

Regarding this clone: The antigen is not known.

This table comes from immunoSEQ multiplex PCR, and its TCRdb copy is limited to in-frame clones, with some not included. The sample holds over 100,000 clones, 70% to 90% seen once. Germline V CDR1 and CDR2: SNHLY, FYNNEI. There are 15 residues in the CDR3. V gave up 3 bases and J gave up 1 base; unmatched junction bases: 2. The chain is built from TRBV2 and TRBJ1-4; 7 nucleotides agree with TRBD1. Sequencing used peripheral blood, obtained on day 0 of AZD1222 vaccination. The sequence was obtained from an adult in good health. The CDR3 is CASSDYRGTNEKLFF. The CDR3 region has the DNA TGTGCCAGCAGTGACTACAGGGGAACTAATGAAAAACTGTTTTTT.